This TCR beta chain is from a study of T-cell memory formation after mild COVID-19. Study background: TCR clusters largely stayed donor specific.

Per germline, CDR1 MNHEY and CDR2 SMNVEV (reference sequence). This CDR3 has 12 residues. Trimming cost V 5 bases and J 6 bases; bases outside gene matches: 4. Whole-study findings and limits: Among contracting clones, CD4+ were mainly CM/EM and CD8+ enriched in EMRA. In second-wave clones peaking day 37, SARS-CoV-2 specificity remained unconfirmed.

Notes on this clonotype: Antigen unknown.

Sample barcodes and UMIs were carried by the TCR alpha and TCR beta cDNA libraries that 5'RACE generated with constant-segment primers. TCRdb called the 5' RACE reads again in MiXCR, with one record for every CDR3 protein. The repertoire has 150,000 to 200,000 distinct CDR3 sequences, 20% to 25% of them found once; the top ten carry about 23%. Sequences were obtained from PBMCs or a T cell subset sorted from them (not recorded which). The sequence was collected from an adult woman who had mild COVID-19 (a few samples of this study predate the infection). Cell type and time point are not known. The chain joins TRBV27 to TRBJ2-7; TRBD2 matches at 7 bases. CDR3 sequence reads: CASSPSGVEQYF. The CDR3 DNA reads TGTGCCAGCAGTCCGAGCGGGGTCGAGCAGTACTTC.